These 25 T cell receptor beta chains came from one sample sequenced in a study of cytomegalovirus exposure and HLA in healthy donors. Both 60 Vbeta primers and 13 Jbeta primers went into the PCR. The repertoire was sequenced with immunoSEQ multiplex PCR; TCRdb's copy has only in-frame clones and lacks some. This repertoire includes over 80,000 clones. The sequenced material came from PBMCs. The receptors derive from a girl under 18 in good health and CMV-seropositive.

CDR3 bases: TGTGCCAGCAGCTTAGGGAACAGGGGTAATGAAAAACTGTTTTTT. It codes for CASSLGNRGNEKLFF. The chain employs TRBV7-2 and TRBJ1-4, with TRBD1 identical over 7 bases. Trimming took 1 base from V and 4 from J; bases not matched to a gene: 3. The CDR3 has 15 residues. The germline V gene encodes CDR1 SGHTA and CDR2 FQGNSA.

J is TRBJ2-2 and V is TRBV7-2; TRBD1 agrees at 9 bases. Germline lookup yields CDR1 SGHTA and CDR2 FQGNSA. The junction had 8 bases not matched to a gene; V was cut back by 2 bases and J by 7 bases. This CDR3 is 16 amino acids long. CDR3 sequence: CASSLNRGRIGGELFF. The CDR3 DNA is TGTGCCAGCAGCTTAAACAGGGGGCGCATTGGCGGGGAGCTGTTTTTT.

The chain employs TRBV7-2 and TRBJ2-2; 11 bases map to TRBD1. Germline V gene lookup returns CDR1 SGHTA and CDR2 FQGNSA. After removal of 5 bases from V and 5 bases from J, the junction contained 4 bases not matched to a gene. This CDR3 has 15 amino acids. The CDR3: CASSPGTGGTGELFF. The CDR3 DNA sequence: TGTGCCAGCAGCCCCGGGACAGGGGGAACCGGGGAGCTGTTTTTT.

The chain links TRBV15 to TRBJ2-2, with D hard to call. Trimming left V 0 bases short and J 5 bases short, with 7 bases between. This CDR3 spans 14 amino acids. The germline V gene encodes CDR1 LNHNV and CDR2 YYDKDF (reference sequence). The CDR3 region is CATSRDVRTGELFF. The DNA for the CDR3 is TGTGCCACCAGCAGAGATGTGAGGACCGGGGAGCTGTTTTTT.

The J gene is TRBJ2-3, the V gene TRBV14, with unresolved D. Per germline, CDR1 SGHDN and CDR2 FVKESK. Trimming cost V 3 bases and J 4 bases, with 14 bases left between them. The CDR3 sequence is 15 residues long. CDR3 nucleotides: TGTGCCAGCAGCCACCCGATGGCAGTCCCAGATACGCAGTATTTT. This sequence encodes CASSHPMAVPDTQYF.

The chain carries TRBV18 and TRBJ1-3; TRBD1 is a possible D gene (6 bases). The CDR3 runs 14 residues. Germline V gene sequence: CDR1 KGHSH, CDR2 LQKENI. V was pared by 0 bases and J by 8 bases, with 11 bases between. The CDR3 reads CASSPPYRVDTIYF. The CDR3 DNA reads TGTGCCAGCTCACCACCATACAGGGTAGACACCATATATTTT.

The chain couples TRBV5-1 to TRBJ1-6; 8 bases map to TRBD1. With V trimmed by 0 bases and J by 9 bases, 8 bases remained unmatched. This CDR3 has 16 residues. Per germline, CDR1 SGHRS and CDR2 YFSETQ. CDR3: CASSLEGRGTGSPLHF. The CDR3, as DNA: TGCGCCAGCAGCTTGGAAGGCAGGGGGACAGGTTCACCCCTCCACTTT.

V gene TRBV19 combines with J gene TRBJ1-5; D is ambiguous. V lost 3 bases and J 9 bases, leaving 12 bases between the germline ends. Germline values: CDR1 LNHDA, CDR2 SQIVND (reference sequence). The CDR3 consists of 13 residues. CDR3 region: CASSIEVSRPQHF. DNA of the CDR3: TGTGCCAGTAGTATTGAGGTATCGCGGCCCCAGCATTTT.

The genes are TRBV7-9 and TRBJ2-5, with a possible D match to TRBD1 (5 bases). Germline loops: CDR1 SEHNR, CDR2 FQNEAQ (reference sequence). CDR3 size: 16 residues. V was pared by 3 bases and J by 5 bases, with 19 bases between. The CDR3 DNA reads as TGTGCCAGCAGCTTGAACCCGGCAGGGAAGGGGGAGACCCAGTACTTC. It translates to CASSLNPAGKGETQYF. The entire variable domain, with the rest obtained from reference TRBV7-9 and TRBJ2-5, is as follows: DTGVSQNPRHKITKRGQNVTFRCDPISEHNRLYWYRQTLGQGPEFLTYFQNEAQLEKSRLLSDRFSAERPKGSFSTLEIQRTEQGDSAMYLCASSLNPAGKGETQYFGPGTRLLVL.

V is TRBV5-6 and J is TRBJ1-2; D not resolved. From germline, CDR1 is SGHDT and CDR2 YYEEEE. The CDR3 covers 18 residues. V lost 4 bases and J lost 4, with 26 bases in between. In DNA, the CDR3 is TGTGCCAGCAGCCCACCTGAACTCCGAAGGTGGGAGGTCTATGGCTACACCTTC. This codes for CASSPPELRRWEVYGYTF.

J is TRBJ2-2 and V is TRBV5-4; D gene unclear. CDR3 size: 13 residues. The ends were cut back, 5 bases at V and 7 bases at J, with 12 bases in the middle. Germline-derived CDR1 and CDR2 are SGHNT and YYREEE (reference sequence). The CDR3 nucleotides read TGTGCCAGCAGTTCTACGCTCTACGGGGAGCTGTTTTTT. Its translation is CASSSTLYGELFF.

The CDR3 sequence: CASSLGRQGDRAFF. The CDR3 DNA is TGTGCCAGCAGCTTAGGGCGGCAGGGGGATAGAGCTTTCTTT. The V and J genes are TRBV11-3 and TRBJ1-1, with 7 nucleotides matching TRBD1. V lost 1 base to trimming and J lost 10 bases; unmatched junction nucleotides: 9. The CDR3 spans 14 residues. Germline CDR1 is SGHNT and CDR2 is YENEEA.

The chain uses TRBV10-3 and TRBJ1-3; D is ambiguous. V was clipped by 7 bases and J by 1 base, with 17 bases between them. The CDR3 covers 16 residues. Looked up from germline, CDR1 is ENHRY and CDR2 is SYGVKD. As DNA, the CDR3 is TGTGCCATCAAGGAGGCGGCAGCACGTTCTGGAAACACCATATATTTT. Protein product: CAIKEAAARSGNTIYF.

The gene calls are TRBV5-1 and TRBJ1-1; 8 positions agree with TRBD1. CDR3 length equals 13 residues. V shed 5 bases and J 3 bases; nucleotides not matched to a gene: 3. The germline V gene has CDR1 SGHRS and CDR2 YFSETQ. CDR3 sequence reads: CASRLTGDTEAFF. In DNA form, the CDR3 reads TGCGCCAGCAGGCTGACAGGGGACACTGAAGCTTTCTTT.

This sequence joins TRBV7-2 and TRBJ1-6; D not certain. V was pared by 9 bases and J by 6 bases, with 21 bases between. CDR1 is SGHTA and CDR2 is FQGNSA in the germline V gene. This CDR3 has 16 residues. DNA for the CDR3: TGTGCCAGTGGACTTTTCGGGTCAACGGGTAATTCACCCCTCCACTTT. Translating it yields CASGLFGSTGNSPLHF.

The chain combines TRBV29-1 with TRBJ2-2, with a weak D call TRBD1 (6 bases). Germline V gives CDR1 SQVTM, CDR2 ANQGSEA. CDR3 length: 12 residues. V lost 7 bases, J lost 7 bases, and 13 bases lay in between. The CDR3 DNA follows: TGCAGCGGGCTAACAGGGATCGGGGAGCTGTTTTTT. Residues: CSGLTGIGELFF.

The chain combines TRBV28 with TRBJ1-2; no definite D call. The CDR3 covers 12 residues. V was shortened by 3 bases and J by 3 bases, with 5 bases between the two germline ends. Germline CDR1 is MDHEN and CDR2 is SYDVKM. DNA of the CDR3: TGTGCCAGCAGTTTGTCGGACTATGGCTACACCTTC. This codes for CASSLSDYGYTF.

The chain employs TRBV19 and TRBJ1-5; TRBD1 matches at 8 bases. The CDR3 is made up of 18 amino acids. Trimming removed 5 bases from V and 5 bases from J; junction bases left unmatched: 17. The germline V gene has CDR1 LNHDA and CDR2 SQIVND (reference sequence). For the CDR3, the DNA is TGTGCCAGTAGTCGGGGACAGGTCAAGTCGCCCAGCTATCAGCCCCAGCATTTT. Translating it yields CASSRGQVKSPSYQPQHF.

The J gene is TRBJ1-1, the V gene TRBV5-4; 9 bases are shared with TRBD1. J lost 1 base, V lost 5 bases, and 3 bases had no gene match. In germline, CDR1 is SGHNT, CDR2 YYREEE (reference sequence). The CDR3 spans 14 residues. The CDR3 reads CASRPTGGNTEAFF. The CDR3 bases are TGTGCCAGCAGACCGACAGGGGGGAACACTGAAGCTTTCTTT.

The CDR3 here is CAISSRGGTGNTEAFF. CDR3 bases: TGTGCCATCAGCAGTAGGGGTGGGACAGGGAACACTGAAGCTTTCTTT. The V and J genes are TRBV10-3 and TRBJ1-1, with TRBD1 matching 8 bases. Germline-derived CDR1 and CDR2 are ENHRY and SYGVKD. The ends lost 6 bases at V and 1 base at J; junction bases unmatched: 10. The length of the CDR3 is 16 residues.

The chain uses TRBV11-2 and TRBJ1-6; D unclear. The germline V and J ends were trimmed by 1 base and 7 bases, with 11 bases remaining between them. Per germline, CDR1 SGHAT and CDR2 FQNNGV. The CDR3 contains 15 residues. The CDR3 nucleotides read TGTGCCAGCAGCTTAGGGTACAGCCCCAATTCACCCCTCCACTTT. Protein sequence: CASSLGYSPNSPLHF.

The CDR3 sequence: CASSQEVTPNTEAFF. The CDR3 bases are TGCGCCAGCAGCCAAGAGGTCACACCCAACACTGAAGCTTTCTTT. The chain is built from TRBV4-3 and TRBJ1-1; D is ambiguous. Germline values: CDR1 LGHNA, CDR2 YSLEER. V lost 0 bases and J lost 2, with 10 bases in between. CDR3 length equals 15 residues.

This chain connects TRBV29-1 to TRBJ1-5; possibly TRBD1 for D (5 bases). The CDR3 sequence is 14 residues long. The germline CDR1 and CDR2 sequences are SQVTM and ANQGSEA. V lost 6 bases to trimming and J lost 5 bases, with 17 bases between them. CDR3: CSVDRGTQYQPQHF. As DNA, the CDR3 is TGCAGCGTGGATAGGGGCACCCAGTATCAGCCCCAGCATTTT.

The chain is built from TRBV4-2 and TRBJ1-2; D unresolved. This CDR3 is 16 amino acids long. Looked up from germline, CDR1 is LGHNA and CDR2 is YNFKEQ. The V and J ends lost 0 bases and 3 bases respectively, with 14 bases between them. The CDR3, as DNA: TGTGCCAGCAGCCAAGACAGGATTAGGCGGGACTATGGCTACACCTTC. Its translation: CASSQDRIRRDYGYTF.

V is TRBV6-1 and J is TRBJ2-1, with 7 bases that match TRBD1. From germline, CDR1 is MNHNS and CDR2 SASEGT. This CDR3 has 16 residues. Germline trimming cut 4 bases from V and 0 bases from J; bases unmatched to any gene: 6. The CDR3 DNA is TGTGCCAGCAGTGGCAGGGGGACGAGCTCCTACAATGAGCAGTTCTTC. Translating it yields CASSGRGTSSYNEQFF.